This T cell receptor beta chain appears in the sequencing data of a study of T-cell reconstitution after alpha-beta-depleted transplantation in children. Molecular barcoding with unique molecular identifiers was used for the TCRbeta library. From the PCR reads, TCRdb called clonotypes with MiXCR, one entry per CDR3 protein. Of 500,000 or so distinct CDR3 sequences listed, around a third were seen once; the top ten hold around 2.3%. CDR3 length equals 15 residues. Germline lookup yields CDR1 SEHNR and CDR2 FQNEAQ (reference sequence). V trimming: 7 bases; J trimming: 9 bases; junction bases outside the gene matches: 11.

The sample here was PBMCs from the stem cell graft donor, taken from the stem cell graft. The V and J genes are TRBV7-9 and TRBJ1-4; 10 bases align to TRBD1. The TCR comes from a human donor who donated a stem cell graft to a child with aplastic anemia. The CDR3 bases are TGTGCCAGCAACGACTCCGGGACAGGGGCCAAAAAACTGTTTTTT. Translation: CASNDSGTGAKKLFF.